This paragraph covers one T cell receptor beta chain sequence. The sample is drawn from a study of blood T cell repertoires in COVID-19. V dropped 2 bases and J dropped 6; count of bases not matched to a gene: 6. The CDR3 has 14 amino acids. Germline CDR1 SGHTA, CDR2 FQGTGA. The repertoire was sequenced with immunoSEQ multiplex PCR; TCRdb's copy has only in-frame clones and lacks some. The table records 240,000 or so clones, around 86% of them present only once. Specimen: PBMCs or T cells enriched from blood (not recorded which). The chain carries TRBV7-3 and TRBJ2-7; 8 positions match TRBD2. The receptor was isolated from a woman aged 40 to 49 with acute COVID-19. The CDR3 coding sequence is TGTGCCAGCAGCTTAGTAAGCGGGAGCTCCGAGCAGTACTTC. This translates into CASSLVSGSSEQYF.